This T cell receptor (beta chain) was identified during a study of cytomegalovirus exposure and HLA in healthy donors. PCR amplification relied on 60 Vbeta primers (plus 13 Jbeta primers). Only in-frame clones appear in the TCRdb table, and some are missing; sequencing was by immunoSEQ multiplex PCR. The table has 150,000 to 200,000 clones, roughly 77% seen once; the top ten hold around 1.4%. As to this clone: Its antigen is unidentified.

The study, taken as a whole, reports: Under in vitro conditions, three CMV-associated chains were confirmed as specific for CMV antigens. The productive fraction for most TCR beta V segments was about 87% or about 30% in an earlier analysis.

The CDR3 is made up of 15 amino acids. Germline values: CDR1 MNHEY, CDR2 SVGAGI. The V and J ends lost 6 bases and 7 bases, in that order; junction bases with no gene match: 11. This clonotype originated in a woman between 50 and 59 years old in good health and CMV-seronegative. Material: PBMCs. The rearrangement links TRBV6-5 to TRBJ2-1; 8 bases map to TRBD1. The CDR3 bases are TGTGCCAGCAGAATAGGACAGGGTAACAGGAATGAGCAGTTCTTC. Its translation is CASRIGQGNRNEQFF.